A single sample is the source of the 10 T cell receptor beta chains below, sequenced in a study of cytomegalovirus exposure and HLA in healthy donors. Primers for the PCR totalled 60 Vbeta and 13 Jbeta. The data were produced by immunoSEQ multiplex PCR, yet TCRdb's version contains in-frame clones alone and is incomplete. This repertoire shows roughly 190,000 clones, 70% to 80% found once; its top ten account for 1.5% to 2%. Material for sequencing was PBMCs. The origin of the receptors is a woman in her fifties or sixties in good health and CMV-seronegative.

The genes are TRBV28 and TRBJ1-3; no firm D call. CDR3 length equals 14 residues. From germline, CDR1 is MDHEN and CDR2 SYDVKM. Trimming cost V 4 bases and J 2 bases, with 9 bases left between them. CDR3 residues: CASSYSRTGNTIYF. The CDR3, as DNA: TGTGCCAGCAGTTACTCCCGTACTGGAAACACCATATATTTT.

This chain joins TRBV10-2 and TRBJ2-1; 10 bases align to TRBD1. There are 13 residues in the CDR3. Trimming took 9 bases from V and 2 from J; bases not matched to a gene: 1. Looked up from germline, CDR1 is WSHSY and CDR2 is SAAADI. The CDR3 region is CASGTGAYNEQFF. The CDR3 region has the DNA TGCGCCAGTGGGACAGGGGCCTACAATGAGCAGTTCTTC.

The CDR3 sequence is CASSIRTGGTETQYF. The CDR3 DNA sequence: TGCGCCAGCAGCATACGGACAGGGGGGACGGAGACCCAGTACTTC. The chain combines TRBV5-1 with TRBJ2-5; 10 bases agree with TRBD1. Unmatched junction bases numbered 8, after V lost 4 bases and J lost 5 bases. This CDR3 is 15 amino acids long. CDR1 is SGHRS, CDR2 YFSETQ, per germline.

This clone has a single count. The J gene is TRBJ2-3, the V gene TRBV9; no reliable D call. Trimming removed 0 bases at V and 0 bases at J, with 8 bases between. CDR1 SGDLS and CDR2 YYNGEE come from the germline V gene. CDR3 length: 15 residues. CDR3 bases: TGTGCCAGCAGCGTAGTGGGCTGGAGCACAGATACGCAGTATTTT. It specifies CASSVVGWSTDTQYF.

The V and J genes are TRBV6-5 and TRBJ2-5; the D is unclear. The germline V and J ends were trimmed by 0 bases and 5 bases, with 13 bases remaining between them. The CDR3 runs to 15 residues. Germline CDR1 is MNHEY and CDR2 is SVGAGI. The CDR3 DNA reads as TGTGCCAGCAGTTACTCCCCCAACAGTTTCGAGACCCAGTACTTC. It specifies CASSYSPNSFETQYF.

By frequency in the sample, this clone is medium-sized. The J gene is TRBJ2-7, the V gene TRBV4-3; 9 nucleotides agree with TRBD1. The CDR3 has 15 amino acids. V trimming: 4 bases; J trimming: 4 bases; junction bases outside the gene matches: 8. CDR1 is LGHNA and CDR2 is YSLEER in the germline V gene. CDR3 nucleotide sequence: TGCGCCAGCAGCCGGTTACAGGGGGCGTCGTACGAGCAGTACTTC. Protein: CASSRLQGASYEQYF.

The rearrangement uses TRBV7-6 and TRBJ1-2; TRBD1 is a possible D gene (6 bases). V lost 5 bases and J lost 4, with 8 bases in between. Germline lookup yields CDR1 SGHVS and CDR2 FNYEAQ. The CDR3 runs 12 residues. The CDR3 DNA reads as TGTGCCAGCAGCATGGACAGCTATGGCTACACCTTC. This gives the protein CASSMDSYGYTF.

The table lists this clone with a few counts. The V call is TRBV6-6, the J call TRBJ1-5, with D hard to call. CDR1 and CDR2 from the germline V gene are MNHNY and SVGAGI (reference sequence). The CDR3 extends over 13 amino acids. The V gene lost 6 bases and the J gene lost 4 bases, with 10 bases spanning the gap. CDR3 nucleotides: TGTGCCAGCAGATTAGACGGGAATCAGCCCCAGCATTTT. Translation gives CASRLDGNQPQHF.

The J gene is TRBJ2-3, the V gene TRBV5-8; D perhaps matches TRBD1 (6 bases). V lost 4 bases and J lost 4, with 16 bases in between. The CDR3 has 15 amino acids. Germline V CDR1 and CDR2: SGHTS, YDEGEE. The CDR3 nucleotides are TGTGCCAGCAGCATGGGAACAGGGATGGCAGATACGCAGTATTTT. This encodes CASSMGTGMADTQYF.

This clone was seen more than once but under ten times. The junction differs from germline at one of its ends, possibly a read error. This chain uses TRBV7-7 with TRBJ1-1, with a possible D match to TRBD1 (5 bases). The CDR3 sequence is 13 residues long. Germline lookup yields CDR1 SSHAT and CDR2 FNYEAQ (reference sequence). CDR3 residues: CASSLAPGVEAFF. CDR3 DNA sequence: TGTGCTAGCAGCTTAGCCCCGGGGGTTGAAGCTTTCTTT.